Listed below are T cell receptor beta chains from one sample, sequenced in a study of blood T cell repertoires in COVID-19. Produced via immunoSEQ multiplex PCR; TCRdb's table is partial and in-frame only. The repertoire holds a few hundred thousand clones, more than 70% seen once, with about 2.1% in the top ten. Sequences were obtained from peripheral blood. The receptors originated from a woman in her 50s with acute or convalescent COVID-19. Each CDR3 is given with its conserved first and last residue. A D gene is named only where the DNA matches it firmly. The size of a clone is reported for some rows only, either as once, few or many, or as a class for expanded clones.

cdr3_length	d_call	clone_size	j_call	v_call	cdr3_aa	cdr3_nt
16	.	once	TRBJ2-1	TRBV4-1	CASSQDPTGTYNEQFF	TGCGCCAGCAGCCAAGATCCGACGGGGACCTACAATGAGCAGTTCTTC
17	TRBD1	.	TRBJ1-2	TRBV7-3	CASSPSIQGKDAYGYTF	TGTGCCAGCAGCCCGTCAATACAGGGGAAGGACGCCTATGGCTACACCTTC
13	.	once	TRBJ1-5	TRBV5-1	CASSLDLNQPQHF	TGCGCCAGCAGCTTGGACCTAAATCAGCCCCAGCATTTT
11	.	.	TRBJ2-7	TRBV19	CATLPGYEQYF	TGTGCCACCCTCCCGGGGTACGAGCAGTACTTC
13	TRBD1	.	TRBJ1-2	TRBV5-1	CASSPGQGYGYTF	TGCGCCAGCAGTCCGGGACAGGGGTATGGCTACACCTTC
13	.	.	TRBJ1-1	TRBV5-1	CASSSTGNTEAFF	TGCGCCAGCAGCAGTACAGGGAACACTGAAGCTTTCTTT
15	TRBD2	.	TRBJ2-3	TRBV15	CATSRVGLAGDTQYF	TGTGCCACCAGCAGAGTAGGACTAGCGGGTGATACGCAGTATTTT
15	.	once	TRBJ1-1	TRBV18	CASPPPDGRDTEAFF	TGTGCCAGCCCACCACCCGATGGTCGGGACACTGAAGCTTTCTTT
16	.	once	TRBJ2-3	TRBV5-8	CASSPGTQLSTDTQYF	TGTGCCAGCAGCCCTGGGACACAACTCAGCACAGATACGCAGTATTTT
13	.	.	TRBJ2-7	TRBV7-7	CASSLLAGGEQYF	TGTGCTAGCAGCCTACTGGCAGGAGGGGAGCAGTACTTC
13	TRBD1	.	TRBJ2-7	TRBV30	CAWTRTGAYEQYF	TGTGCCTGGACCCGGACAGGAGCCTACGAGCAGTACTTC
14	TRBD1	.	TRBJ1-1	TRBV18	CASSSTGANTEAFF	TGTGCCAGCTCATCCACAGGGGCGAACACTGAAGCTTTCTTT
13	.	.	TRBJ1-1	TRBV6-1	CASRRQSTTEAFF	TGTGCCAGCAGAAGACAATCCACCACTGAAGCTTTCTTT
16	.	.	TRBJ2-7	TRBV28	CASSSLLAIRDYEQYF	TGTGCCAGCAGTTCCCTGCTAGCGATACGGGATTACGAGCAGTACTTC
15	.	.	TRBJ1-2	TRBV28	CASSLFPGENYGYTF	TGTGCCAGCAGCCTCTTCCCAGGGGAGAACTATGGCTACACCTTC
19	TRBD2	.	TRBJ2-7	TRBV4-2	CASSQDRASGRPEPYEQYF	TGTGCCAGCAGCCAAGATAGAGCTAGCGGGAGACCAGAACCCTACGAGCAGTACTTC
14	TRBD1	.	TRBJ2-7	TRBV4-3	CASSQQRGQDEQYF	TGCGCCAGCAGCCAGCAAAGGGGGCAGGACGAGCAGTACTTC
13	TRBD1	.	TRBJ1-6	TRBV6-6	CASRGQLNSPLHF	TGTGCCAGCAGGGGACAGCTAAATTCACCCCTCCACTTT
16	.	.	TRBJ2-7	TRBV9	CASSAQGGGMVGEQYF	TGTGCCAGCAGCGCCCAAGGAGGAGGCATGGTTGGCGAGCAGTACTTC
18	.	.	TRBJ2-1	TRBV13	CASSLGGTYRSSYNEQFF	TGTGCCAGCAGCTTAGGAGGGACTTACAGGAGCTCCTACAATGAGCAGTTCTTC
18	.	.	TRBJ2-1	TRBV19	CASSMAGTFPPAYNEQFF	TGTGCCAGTAGTATGGCGGGGACTTTCCCCCCCGCCTACAATGAGCAGTTCTTC
14	.	.	TRBJ1-6	TRBV28	CASSLARLNSPLHF	TGTGCCAGCAGTTTGGCCAGACTAAATTCACCCCTCCACTTT
14	TRBD1	.	TRBJ2-7	TRBV5-6	CASSRDRLHYEQYF	TGTGCCAGCAGCAGGGACAGATTGCACTACGAGCAGTACTTC
12	.	.	TRBJ1-3	TRBV28	CASTVAGNTIYF	TGTGCCAGTACAGTGGCTGGAAACACCATATATTTT
14	TRBD2	once	TRBJ2-5	TRBV6-5	CASRRGLAGETQYF	TGTGCCAGCAGAAGAGGACTAGCGGGCGAGACCCAGTACTTC
16	TRBD1	.	TRBJ2-7	TRBV5-4	CASSLARQGDSYEQYF	TGTGCCAGCAGCTTGGCGAGACAGGGGGACTCCTACGAGCAGTACTTC
14	.	.	TRBJ2-7	TRBV21-1	CASSKLLAGYEQYF	TGTGCCAGCAGCAAACTACTAGCGGGCTACGAGCAGTACTTC
15	.	.	TRBJ2-7	TRBV7-2	CASSYSHGASYEQYF	TGTGCCAGCAGCTACTCACATGGGGCCTCCTACGAGCAGTACTTC
13	.	.	TRBJ2-7	TRBV9	CASSPRTGNEQYF	TGTGCCAGCAGCCCACGGACCGGGAACGAGCAGTACTTC
15	TRBD2	.	TRBJ2-3	TRBV28	CASRFLAGGTDTQYF	TGTGCCAGCAGGTTCCTAGCGGGAGGTACAGATACGCAGTATTTT
18	TRBD1	.	TRBJ2-5	TRBV24-1	CATSGRQGARQAKETQYF	TGTGCCACCAGTGGGAGACAGGGGGCCCGCCAGGCGAAGGAGACCCAGTACTTC